The rows below give T cell receptor beta chains drawn from one sample of a study of cytomegalovirus exposure and HLA in healthy donors. Libraries were prepared by immunoSEQ multiplex PCR; TCRdb keeps only in-frame clonotypes and omits some of them. The sample has 180,000 or so clones, 75% to 85% seen once. The sample consisted of PBMCs. The receptor set was obtained from a woman aged 25 to 39 in good health and CMV-seropositive. Both conserved end residues are part of each CDR3. D genes are given only for firm matches. The size field is filled for only some rows; it gives once, few, many or a size class.

j_gene: TRBJ2-7
abundance: .
d_gene: TRBD1
v_gene: TRBV18
CDR3aa: CASSPPGTGVREQYF
CDR3nt: TGTGCCAGCTCACCTCCCGGGACAGGGGTTCGCGAGCAGTACTTC

j_gene: TRBJ2-3
abundance: few
d_gene: TRBD1
v_gene: TRBV11-2
CDR3aa: CASSFGTGTDTQYF
CDR3nt: TGTGCCAGCAGCTTTGGGACAGGGACAGATACGCAGTATTTT

j_gene: TRBJ1-1
abundance: .
d_gene: .
v_gene: TRBV2
CDR3aa: CASPGGLRAFF
CDR3nt: TGTGCCAGCCCCGGCGGGTTGAGAGCTTTCTTT

j_gene: TRBJ2-1
abundance: .
d_gene: TRBD2
v_gene: TRBV6-5
CDR3aa: CASVSGGATNEQFF
CDR3nt: TGTGCCAGTGTTAGCGGGGGGGCGACCAATGAGCAGTTCTTC

j_gene: TRBJ1-5
abundance: .
d_gene: .
v_gene: TRBV6-6
CDR3aa: CASNGPRQPQHF
CDR3nt: TGTGCCAGCAACGGCCCCAGGCAGCCCCAGCATTTT

j_gene: TRBJ1-4
abundance: .
d_gene: .
v_gene: TRBV7-9
CDR3aa: CASRPGGSTNEKLFF
CDR3nt: TGTGCCAGCAGGCCCGGCGGATCAACTAATGAAAAACTGTTTTTT

j_gene: TRBJ1-4
abundance: .
d_gene: TRBD1
v_gene: TRBV27
CDR3aa: CATAAQGATNEKLFF
CDR3nt: TGTGCCACCGCCGCACAGGGGGCAACTAATGAAAAACTGTTTTTT

j_gene: TRBJ2-1
abundance: .
d_gene: .
v_gene: TRBV5-1
CDR3aa: CASAGRDSARGEQFF
CDR3nt: TGCGCCAGCGCCGGTCGGGACTCGGCTAGAGGTGAGCAGTTCTTC

j_gene: TRBJ1-2
abundance: .
d_gene: TRBD1
v_gene: TRBV30
CDR3aa: CAWSVRRDRGLGTF
CDR3nt: TGTGCCTGGAGTGTACGTCGGGACAGGGGGCTCGGCACCTTC

j_gene: TRBJ2-3
abundance: once
d_gene: TRBD2
v_gene: TRBV9
CDR3aa: CASSVAPRDQRESDTQYF
CDR3nt: TGTGCCAGCAGCGTAGCCCCGAGGGATCAGCGGGAATCAGATACGCAGTATTTT

j_gene: TRBJ2-7
abundance: few
d_gene: TRBD1
v_gene: TRBV28
CDR3aa: CASSSALTGPKYEQYF
CDR3nt: TGTGCCAGCAGTTCAGCCCTGACAGGGCCAAAATACGAGCAGTACTTC

j_gene: TRBJ2-3
abundance: .
d_gene: .
v_gene: TRBV9
CDR3aa: CASSVAAGLSTDTQYF
CDR3nt: TGTGCCAGCAGCGTAGCGGCGGGGCTTAGCACAGATACGCAGTATTTT

j_gene: TRBJ1-2
abundance: few
d_gene: .
v_gene: TRBV10-3
CDR3aa: CAISEPRQPYGYTF
CDR3nt: TGTGCCATCAGTGAGCCCCGACAGCCCTATGGCTACACCTTC

j_gene: TRBJ2-1
abundance: .
d_gene: .
v_gene: TRBV4-3
CDR3aa: CASSLGRGGLSYNEQFF
CDR3nt: TGCGCCAGCAGCCTTGGAAGGGGGGGGTTGTCCTACAATGAGCAGTTCTTC

j_gene: TRBJ2-5
abundance: .
d_gene: .
v_gene: TRBV5-1
CDR3aa: CASSLVGGHGGETQYF
CDR3nt: TGCGCCAGCAGCTTGGTTGGTGGGCATGGTGGAGAGACCCAGTACTTC

j_gene: TRBJ1-1
abundance: .
d_gene: TRBD1
v_gene: TRBV6-5
CDR3aa: CASSYSFTGDTEAFF
CDR3nt: TGTGCCAGCAGTTACTCGTTTACAGGGGACACTGAAGCTTTCTTT

j_gene: TRBJ2-7
abundance: .
d_gene: TRBD1
v_gene: TRBV11-2
CDR3aa: CASKSFLDREQYEQYF
CDR3nt: TGTGCCAGCAAAAGCTTTCTGGACAGGGAACAATACGAGCAGTACTTC

j_gene: TRBJ2-2
abundance: .
d_gene: TRBD2
v_gene: TRBV5-6
CDR3aa: CASSLPSGVSAGELFF
CDR3nt: TGTGCCAGCAGCTTGCCTAGCGGGGTTTCCGCCGGGGAGCTGTTTTTT

j_gene: TRBJ1-6
abundance: .
d_gene: TRBD1
v_gene: TRBV4-3
CDR3aa: CASSQDSGGYNSPLHF
CDR3nt: TGCGCCAGCAGCCAAGATTCAGGGGGCTATAATTCACCCCTCCACTTT

j_gene: TRBJ2-7
abundance: few
d_gene: .
v_gene: TRBV11-3
CDR3aa: CASSWREGGTYEQYF
CDR3nt: TGTGCCAGCAGCTGGCGTGAGGGGGGGACCTACGAGCAGTACTTC

j_gene: TRBJ1-1
abundance: .
d_gene: .
v_gene: TRBV6-5
CDR3aa: CASSSQRNTEAFF
CDR3nt: TGTGCCAGCAGTTCACAGAGGAACACTGAAGCTTTCTTT

j_gene: TRBJ1-2
abundance: .
d_gene: .
v_gene: TRBV5-4
CDR3aa: CASSLDGDYGYTF
CDR3nt: TGTGCCAGCAGCTTGGACGGGGACTATGGCTACACCTTC

j_gene: TRBJ2-7
abundance: .
d_gene: .
v_gene: TRBV19
CDR3aa: CASRLGSEQYF
CDR3nt: TGTGCCAGCCGACTAGGGAGCGAGCAGTACTTC

j_gene: TRBJ2-7
abundance: .
d_gene: TRBD1
v_gene: TRBV4-3
CDR3aa: CASSQEGTGGSYEQYF
CDR3nt: TGCGCCAGCAGCCAAGAAGGCACAGGGGGAAGCTACGAGCAGTACTTC

j_gene: TRBJ2-1
abundance: once
d_gene: TRBD2
v_gene: TRBV9
CDR3aa: CASSVEWGRTSGYNEQFF
CDR3nt: TGTGCCAGCAGCGTAGAGTGGGGACGGACTAGCGGTTACAATGAGCAGTTCTTC

j_gene: TRBJ2-7
abundance: .
d_gene: TRBD1
v_gene: TRBV6-5
CDR3aa: CASSSWTGGSEQYF
CDR3nt: TGTGCCAGCAGTTCCTGGACAGGGGGGAGCGAGCAGTACTTC

j_gene: TRBJ2-6
abundance: few
d_gene: .
v_gene: TRBV7-7
CDR3aa: CASSEGHRVGANVLTF
CDR3nt: TGTGCCAGCAGTGAGGGACATCGAGTTGGGGCCAACGTCCTGACTTTC

j_gene: TRBJ2-7
abundance: .
d_gene: .
v_gene: TRBV6-6
CDR3aa: CASSYQDTYEQYF
CDR3nt: TGTGCCAGCAGTTACCAGGACACCTACGAGCAGTACTTC

j_gene: TRBJ2-7
abundance: .
d_gene: TRBD1
v_gene: TRBV11-2
CDR3aa: CASSLDGQGIPYEQYF
CDR3nt: TGTGCCAGCAGCTTAGATGGACAGGGGATACCCTACGAGCAGTACTTC

j_gene: TRBJ1-4
abundance: few
d_gene: .
v_gene: TRBV28
CDR3aa: CASSLPGESNERELFF
CDR3nt: TGTGCCAGCAGTCTTCCAGGGGAGTCTAATGAAAGGGAACTGTTTTTT

j_gene: TRBJ2-7
abundance: .
d_gene: TRBD2
v_gene: TRBV18
CDR3aa: CASSPLFSGGAGTTYEQYF
CDR3nt: TGTGCCAGCTCACCACTTTTTAGCGGGGGCGCCGGGACAACCTACGAGCAGTACTTC

j_gene: TRBJ2-5
abundance: .
d_gene: TRBD2
v_gene: TRBV7-8
CDR3aa: CASSPDRSLRLAGEETQYF
CDR3nt: TGTGCCAGCAGCCCGGATCGCTCACTGCGACTAGCGGGGGAAGAGACCCAGTACTTC

j_gene: TRBJ2-7
abundance: .
d_gene: TRBD1
v_gene: TRBV18
CDR3aa: CASSPQRQGNYEQYF
CDR3nt: TGTGCCAGCTCACCACAGAGACAGGGCAACTACGAGCAGTACTTC

j_gene: TRBJ2-3
abundance: once
d_gene: .
v_gene: TRBV4-3
CDR3aa: CASSQEAGITDTQYF
CDR3nt: TGCGCCAGCAGCCAAGAGGCAGGGATCACAGATACGCAGTATTTT

j_gene: TRBJ2-2
abundance: .
d_gene: .
v_gene: TRBV15
CDR3aa: CATSKPGNTGELFF
CDR3nt: TGTGCCACCAGCAAGCCAGGGAACACCGGGGAGCTGTTTTTT

j_gene: TRBJ2-1
abundance: .
d_gene: .
v_gene: TRBV4-2
CDR3aa: CASSGRPESNEQFF
CDR3nt: TGTGCCAGCAGCGGGCGTCCCGAAAGCAATGAGCAGTTCTTC

j_gene: TRBJ1-6
abundance: .
d_gene: .
v_gene: TRBV6-6
CDR3aa: CASRSGSPLHF
CDR3nt: TGTGCCAGCAGGTCCGGGTCACCCCTCCACTTT

j_gene: TRBJ2-2
abundance: .
d_gene: TRBD1
v_gene: TRBV5-5
CDR3aa: CASSPTNRGGGVLFF
CDR3nt: TGTGCCAGCAGCCCCACTAACAGGGGCGGTGGAGTGCTGTTTTTT

j_gene: TRBJ2-1
abundance: .
d_gene: .
v_gene: TRBV9
CDR3aa: CASSVGSSSYNEQFF
CDR3nt: TGTGCCAGCAGCGTAGGGTCGAGCTCCTACAATGAGCAGTTCTTC

j_gene: TRBJ2-1
abundance: .
d_gene: .
v_gene: TRBV2
CDR3aa: CASREQGVSFEQFF
CDR3nt: TGTGCCAGCAGAGAACAGGGCGTTAGTTTTGAGCAGTTCTTC

j_gene: TRBJ2-7
abundance: .
d_gene: TRBD2
v_gene: TRBV27
CDR3aa: CASSRLAGRGAGEQYF
CDR3nt: TGTGCCAGCAGTCGACTAGCGGGCCGGGGAGCTGGCGAGCAGTACTTC

j_gene: TRBJ1-2
abundance: .
d_gene: .
v_gene: TRBV5-4
CDR3aa: CASSLREQYGYTF
CDR3nt: TGTGCCAGCAGCCTTAGGGAGCAGTATGGCTACACCTTC

j_gene: TRBJ1-6
abundance: few
d_gene: .
v_gene: TRBV30
CDR3aa: CAWRRTFRSYNSPLHF
CDR3nt: TGTGCCTGGAGAAGAACTTTTCGCTCCTATAATTCACCCCTCCACTTT

j_gene: TRBJ1-1
abundance: .
d_gene: .
v_gene: TRBV6-5
CDR3aa: CASRMGGARKTEAFF
CDR3nt: TGTGCCAGCAGGATGGGGGGGGCTCGGAAAACTGAAGCTTTCTTT

j_gene: TRBJ1-2
abundance: few
d_gene: .
v_gene: TRBV19
CDR3aa: CASSSSFYGYTF
CDR3nt: TGTGCCAGTAGTTCGTCCTTTTATGGCTACACCTTC

j_gene: TRBJ1-2
abundance: .
d_gene: .
v_gene: TRBV5-1
CDR3aa: CASTLGGDYGYTF
CDR3nt: TGCGCCAGCACCCTAGGTGGAGACTATGGCTACACCTTC

j_gene: TRBJ1-5
abundance: once
d_gene: .
v_gene: TRBV2
CDR3aa: CASSDRGRNQPQHF
CDR3nt: TGTGCCAGCAGTGACAGGGGCCGGAATCAGCCCCAGCATTTT

j_gene: TRBJ1-3
abundance: .
d_gene: .
v_gene: TRBV6-6
CDR3aa: CASRAHSGNTIYF
CDR3nt: TGTGCCAGCAGGGCTCACTCTGGAAACACCATATATTTT

j_gene: TRBJ2-1
abundance: .
d_gene: .
v_gene: TRBV6-5
CDR3aa: CASRAPGNEQFF
CDR3nt: TGTGCCAGCAGAGCCCCGGGCAATGAGCAGTTCTTC

j_gene: TRBJ2-7
abundance: .
d_gene: .
v_gene: TRBV10-1
CDR3aa: CASSLNRGSSYEQYF
CDR3nt: TGCGCCAGCAGCTTGAACCGCGGCAGCTCCTACGAGCAGTACTTC

j_gene: TRBJ1-5
abundance: .
d_gene: .
v_gene: TRBV7-8
CDR3aa: CASSLERFPRLRQPQHF
CDR3nt: TGTGCCAGCAGCTTAGAGAGGTTCCCGAGACTAAGGCAGCCCCAGCATTTT

j_gene: TRBJ2-7
abundance: .
d_gene: .
v_gene: TRBV25-1
CDR3aa: CASSATGTPRGGEQYF
CDR3nt: TGTGCCAGCAGTGCAACCGGGACCCCCAGGGGAGGGGAGCAGTACTTC

j_gene: TRBJ1-2
abundance: .
d_gene: TRBD1
v_gene: TRBV6-5
CDR3aa: CASSYRAGTANYGYTF
CDR3nt: TGTGCCAGCAGTTACCGCGCCGGGACAGCAAACTATGGCTACACCTTC

j_gene: TRBJ1-2
abundance: few
d_gene: .
v_gene: TRBV11-2
CDR3aa: CASSLTGTNYGYTF
CDR3nt: TGTGCCAGCAGCTTAACAGGGACTAACTATGGCTACACCTTC

j_gene: TRBJ2-7
abundance: few
d_gene: TRBD1
v_gene: TRBV27
CDR3aa: CASKVNRGSTYEQYF
CDR3nt: TGTGCCAGCAAAGTGAACAGGGGCTCTACCTACGAGCAGTACTTC

j_gene: TRBJ1-1
abundance: .
d_gene: .
v_gene: TRBV4-1
CDR3aa: CASNRGPLGNGKNTEAFF
CDR3nt: TGCGCCAGCAACCGAGGGCCTCTGGGGAATGGTAAGAACACTGAAGCTTTCTTT

j_gene: TRBJ1-1
abundance: .
d_gene: .
v_gene: TRBV6-7
CDR3aa: CASSRGTTTEAFF
CDR3nt: TGTGCCAGCAGCCGGGGGACGACCACTGAAGCTTTCTTT

j_gene: TRBJ2-1
abundance: .
d_gene: .
v_gene: TRBV11-2
CDR3aa: CASSSGVGGWGNEQFF
CDR3nt: TGTGCCAGCAGCTCAGGGGTTGGCGGGTGGGGCAATGAGCAGTTCTTC

j_gene: TRBJ2-2
abundance: .
d_gene: .
v_gene: TRBV10-2
CDR3aa: CASSESSGVRTGELFF
CDR3nt: TGCGCCAGCAGTGAGTCGTCCGGGGTTAGGACCGGGGAGCTGTTTTTT